The 18 T cell receptor beta chains below come from one sample, sequenced in a study of type 1 regulatory T cells. Study observations and caveats: Compared with non-Tr1 cells, Tr1 cells showed a narrower TCR repertoire.

The antigens these receptors bind are not known. A single record per CDR3 protein comes from TCRdb applying MiXCR to the reads. The profile shows 60,000 to 75,000 distinct CDR3 sequences, less than 25% of them singletons. Source material: cultured type 1 regulatory T (Tr1) cells, either the whole culture or a sorted fraction (not recorded which). The receptor set was obtained from a human donor in good health.

In its sample, this clonotype was seen many times. The rearrangement joins TRBV5-1 to TRBJ2-2, with a weak D call TRBD2 (5 bases). Trimming removed 7 bases from V and 2 bases from J, with 12 bases in between. Germline V CDR1 and CDR2: SGHRS, YFSETQ. The CDR3 totals 14 residues. CDR3 coding DNA: TGCGCCAGCTCTCGACTACTCAACACCGGGGAGCTGTTTTTT. Translation: CASSRLLNTGELFF.

The chain combines TRBV13 with TRBJ2-1; 9 nucleotides agree with TRBD2. The germline CDR1 and CDR2 sequences are PRHDT and FYEKMQ (reference sequence). This CDR3 comprises 16 residues. Trimming cost V 5 bases and J 0 bases; bases outside gene matches: 5. CDR3: CASSPPLAGSYNEQFF. CDR3 DNA: TGTGCCAGCAGCCCCCCACTAGCGGGCTCCTACAATGAGCAGTTCTTC.

The rearrangement joins TRBV7-2 to TRBJ2-3; D not certain. The length of the CDR3 is 13 residues. CDR1 and CDR2 (germline): SGHTA, FQGNSA. The germline V and J ends were trimmed by 6 bases and 3 bases, with 10 bases remaining between them. In nucleotides, the CDR3 is TGTGCCAGCAGTTCACGACCGACAGATACGCAGTATTTT. This translates into CASSSRPTDTQYF.

The rearrangement joins TRBV5-6 to TRBJ2-7; 11 nucleotides align to TRBD2. Germline V lookup: CDR1 SGHDT, CDR2 YYEEEE. J was trimmed by 6 bases and V by 1 base; bases with no gene match: 3. The CDR3 is 14 residues long. CDR3 protein: CASSLLLAGGEQYF. In DNA form, the CDR3 reads TGTGCCAGCAGCTTGCTGCTAGCGGGAGGCGAGCAGTACTTC.

V usage is TRBV3-1 and J usage is TRBJ2-1; a possible D gene is TRBD2 (6 bases). The CDR3 is 15 amino acids. Trimming removed 1 base at V and 7 bases at J, with 14 bases between. Germline lookup yields CDR1 LGHDT and CDR2 YNNKEL (reference sequence). The CDR3 reads CASSQGSGVDNEQFF. For the CDR3, the DNA is TGTGCCAGCAGCCAAGGTAGCGGAGTCGATAATGAGCAGTTCTTC.

The V call is TRBV7-2, the J call TRBJ2-7, with 9 bases lining up with TRBD2. V was pared by 5 bases and J by 6 bases, with 14 bases of the junction left unmatched. This CDR3 has 16 amino acids. Germline CDR1 SGHTA, CDR2 FQGNSA. In nucleotides, the CDR3 is TGTGCCAGCAGCGGGGGGCTAGCGGGGACCAACTTCGAGCAGTACTTC. It codes for CASSGGLAGTNFEQYF.

This sequence joins TRBV7-2 and TRBJ2-3, with 8 nucleotides matching TRBD1. Germline values: CDR1 SGHTA, CDR2 FQGNSA. The V gene end was trimmed by 2 bases and the J gene end by 4 bases; junction bases not matched to a gene: 8. The CDR3 totals 16 residues. The CDR3 bases are TGTGCCAGCAGCTTATGGGGCAGGGGGCAGGCAGATACGCAGTATTTT. The encoded protein is CASSLWGRGQADTQYF.

This clonotype was seen at least ten times. V gene TRBV11-2 combines with J gene TRBJ2-2, with D tentatively TRBD1 or TRBD2 (5 bases each). Germline CDR1 is SGHAT and CDR2 is FQNNGV. The CDR3 is made up of 15 amino acids. The V and J ends lost 1 base and 6 bases respectively, with 12 bases between them. CDR3 region: CASSLVGLGAGELFF. The DNA of the CDR3 is TGTGCCAGCAGCTTAGTCGGTCTGGGGGCCGGGGAGCTGTTTTTT.

The sample holds a few counts of this clonotype. V and J are TRBV28 and TRBJ2-4; D not resolved. The V gene's germline CDR1 is MDHEN and CDR2 SYDVKM. V was shortened by 4 bases and J by 11 bases, with 15 bases between the two germline ends. The CDR3 runs 13 residues. DNA for the CDR3: TGTGCCAGCAGTTCCGGGCCCAAGGTCGTTCAGTACTTC. Its protein is CASSSGPKVVQYF.

In its sample, this clonotype was seen a few times. The chain has TRBV20-1 and TRBJ2-7, with 16 bases that match TRBD2. Trimming at V came to 6 bases and at J to 5 bases, leaving 16 bases not matched to a gene. The germline V gene has CDR1 DFQATT and CDR2 SNEGSKA (reference sequence). This CDR3 is built from 18 residues. In DNA form, the CDR3 reads TGCAGTGCCCCTCGTTCGGGACTAGCGGGAGGGGAAGCCGACGAGCAGTACTTC. Its translation is CSAPRSGLAGGEADEQYF.

This sequence joins TRBV20-1 and TRBJ2-7; D perhaps matches TRBD2 (6 bases). The germline CDR1 and CDR2 sequences are DFQATT and SNEGSKA (reference sequence). Trimming removed 3 bases from V and 0 bases from J, with 12 bases in between. CDR3 size: 14 residues. Here the CDR3 reads CSARASSVSYEQYF. The CDR3 region has the DNA TGCAGTGCTAGGGCGTCTAGCGTCTCCTACGAGCAGTACTTC.

Worth noting for this clonotype: Since a far larger clone is one base different, this is likely a read error. The genes are TRBV12-3 or TRBV12-4 and TRBJ2-1; either TRBD1 or TRBD2 may fit D (5 bases each). Trimming cost V 0 bases and J 13 bases, with 13 bases left between them. CDR3 length equals 13 residues. The DNA for the CDR3 is TGTGCCAGCAGTTTAGCAGGGACGGAGACCCAGTTCTTC. Translated, it gives CASSLAGTETQFF.

This chain links TRBV20-1 with TRBJ2-1; the D gene is possibly TRBD2 (5 bases). CDR1 is DFQATT and CDR2 is SNEGSKA in the germline V gene (reference sequence). Trimming removed 2 bases from V and 3 bases from J, with 5 bases in between. This CDR3 comprises 12 residues. Written as DNA, the CDR3 is TGCAGTGCTAGACGGGACTACAATGAGCAGTTCTTC. Residues: CSARRDYNEQFF.

This clonotype was counted many times. This chain uses TRBV7-2 with TRBJ2-5; tentative D call: TRBD2 (6 bases). V lost 3 bases and J 5 bases, leaving 16 bases between the germline ends. From germline, CDR1 is SGHTA and CDR2 FQGNSA. This CDR3 contains 15 residues. The CDR3: CASSFDGRGRETQYF. The DNA of the CDR3 is TGTGCCAGCAGCTTTGACGGGAGAGGTCGGGAGACCCAGTACTTC.

This chain connects TRBV5-1 to TRBJ2-7, with D perhaps matching TRBD2 (5 bases). V was pared by 2 bases and J by 3 bases, with 9 bases between. Germline CDR1 is SGHRS and CDR2 is YFSETQ. CDR3 size: 13 residues. The CDR3 DNA reads as TGCGCCAGCAGCTTCTACGGGGACTACGAGCAGTACTTC. Its translation is CASSFYGDYEQYF.

The chain employs TRBV7-2 and TRBJ1-5; D remains unclear. The CDR3 is 13 amino acids. Germline V CDR1 and CDR2: SGHTA, FQGNSA. The V and J ends lost 6 bases and 4 bases respectively, with 10 bases between them. CDR3 bases: TGTGCCAGCAGTTGGGAACGGAATCAGCCCCAGCATTTT. Translated: CASSWERNQPQHF. Variable domain in full (rest from reference TRBV7-2 and TRBJ1-5): GAGVSQSPSNKVTEKGKDVELRCDPISGHTALYWYRQSLGQGLEFLIYFQGNSAPDKSGLPSDRFSAERTGGSVSTLTIQRTQQEDSAVYLCASSWERNQPQHFGDGTRLSIL.

V usage is TRBV12-3 or TRBV12-4 and J usage is TRBJ1-6; 8 nucleotides align to TRBD1. The CDR3 extends over 14 amino acids. Trimming cost V 6 bases and J 10 bases; bases outside gene matches: 8. This CDR3 reads CASSLTGDRSPLHF. The CDR3 bases are TGTGCCAGCAGCCTGACAGGGGATCGGTCACCCCTCCACTTT.

The chain is built from TRBV12-3 or TRBV12-4 and TRBJ2-3, with TRBD2 as a possible D gene (6 bases). This CDR3 is 13 amino acids long. V dropped 8 bases and J dropped 4 bases, with 13 bases sitting between them. CDR3 nucleotide sequence: TGTGCCAGCCCTCCGGAGGGACCAGATACGCAGTATTTT. This codes for CASPPEGPDTQYF.